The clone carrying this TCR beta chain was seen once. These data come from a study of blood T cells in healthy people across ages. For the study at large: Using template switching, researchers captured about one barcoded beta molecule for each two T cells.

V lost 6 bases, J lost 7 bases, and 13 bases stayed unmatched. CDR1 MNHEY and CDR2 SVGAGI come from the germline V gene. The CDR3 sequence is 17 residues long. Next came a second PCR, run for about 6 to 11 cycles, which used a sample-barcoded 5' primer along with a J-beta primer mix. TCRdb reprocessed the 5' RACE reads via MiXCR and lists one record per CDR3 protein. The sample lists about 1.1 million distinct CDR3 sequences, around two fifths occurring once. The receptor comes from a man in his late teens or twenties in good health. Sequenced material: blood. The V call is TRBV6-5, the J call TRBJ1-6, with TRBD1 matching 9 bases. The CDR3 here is CASSLDRGAYWNSPLHF. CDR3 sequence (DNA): TGTGCCAGCAGCTTAGACAGGGGGGCATATTGGAATTCACCCCTCCACTTT.